What follows are 2 T cell receptor beta chains derived from one specimen sequenced in a study of control samples from healthy donors and cancer patients. Profiling relied on immunoSEQ multiplex PCR, and the TCRdb table lists in-frame clones only, not all of them. This repertoire shows 85,000 to 100,000 clones, 82% found once; its top ten account for about 2%. What was sequenced was blood. The receptors here all came from a man in his fifties or sixties in good health.

The J gene is TRBJ2-1, the V gene TRBV19; no reliable D call. V lost 3 bases and J lost 0, with 9 bases in between. There are 15 residues in the CDR3. CDR1 LNHDA and CDR2 SQIVND come from the germline V gene (reference sequence). CDR3 sequence (DNA): TGTGCCAGTAGTATTAGGCGGAGCTCCTACAATGAGCAGTTCTTC. Translation: CASSIRRSSYNEQFF.

This clone was seen a single time. This sequence joins TRBV5-1 and TRBJ2-7, with D perhaps matching TRBD2 (7 bases). Trimming removed 0 bases at V and 7 bases at J, with 17 bases between. Germline CDR1 reads SGHRS; CDR2 reads YFSETQ. The CDR3 runs 15 residues. The CDR3 sequence: CASSLVGGGGPEQYF. The DNA of the CDR3 is TGCGCCAGCAGCTTGGTTGGGGGAGGGGGTCCGGAGCAGTACTTC.